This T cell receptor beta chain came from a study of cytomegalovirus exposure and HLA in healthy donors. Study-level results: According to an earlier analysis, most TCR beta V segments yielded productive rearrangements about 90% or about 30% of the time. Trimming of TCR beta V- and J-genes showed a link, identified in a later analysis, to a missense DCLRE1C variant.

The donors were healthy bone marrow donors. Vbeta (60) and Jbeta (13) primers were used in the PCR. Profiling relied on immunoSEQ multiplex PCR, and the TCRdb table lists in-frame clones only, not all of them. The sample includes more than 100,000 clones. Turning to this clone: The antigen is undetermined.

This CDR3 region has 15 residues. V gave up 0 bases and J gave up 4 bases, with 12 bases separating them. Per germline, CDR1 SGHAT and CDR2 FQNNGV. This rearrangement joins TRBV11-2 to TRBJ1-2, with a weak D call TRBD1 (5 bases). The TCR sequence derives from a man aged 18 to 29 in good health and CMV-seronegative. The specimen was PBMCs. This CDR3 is CASSLEAGGPYGYTF. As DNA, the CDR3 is TGTGCCAGCAGCTTAGAGGCGGGGGGTCCCTATGGCTACACCTTC.